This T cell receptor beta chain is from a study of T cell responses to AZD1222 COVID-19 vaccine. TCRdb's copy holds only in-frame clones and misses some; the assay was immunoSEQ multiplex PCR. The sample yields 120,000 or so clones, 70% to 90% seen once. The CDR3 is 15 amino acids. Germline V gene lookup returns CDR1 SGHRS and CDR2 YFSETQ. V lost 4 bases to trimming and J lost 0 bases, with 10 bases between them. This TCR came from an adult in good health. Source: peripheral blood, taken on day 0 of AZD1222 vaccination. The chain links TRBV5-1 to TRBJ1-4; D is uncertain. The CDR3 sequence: CASSRLDATNEKLFF. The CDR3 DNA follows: TGCGCCAGCAGCCGACTGGATGCAACTAATGAAAAACTGTTTTTT.